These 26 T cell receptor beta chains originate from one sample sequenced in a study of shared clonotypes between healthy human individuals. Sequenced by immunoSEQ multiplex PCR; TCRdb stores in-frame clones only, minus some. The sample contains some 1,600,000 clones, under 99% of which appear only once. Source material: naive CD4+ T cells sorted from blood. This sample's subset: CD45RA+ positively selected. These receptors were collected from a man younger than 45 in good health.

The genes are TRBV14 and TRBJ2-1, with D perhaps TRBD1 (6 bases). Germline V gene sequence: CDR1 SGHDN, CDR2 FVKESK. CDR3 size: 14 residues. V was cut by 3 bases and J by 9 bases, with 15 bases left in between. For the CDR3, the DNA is TGTGCCAGCAGCCAGAACTGGGGGCAGGGTGAGCAGTTCTTC. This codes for CASSQNWGQGEQFF.

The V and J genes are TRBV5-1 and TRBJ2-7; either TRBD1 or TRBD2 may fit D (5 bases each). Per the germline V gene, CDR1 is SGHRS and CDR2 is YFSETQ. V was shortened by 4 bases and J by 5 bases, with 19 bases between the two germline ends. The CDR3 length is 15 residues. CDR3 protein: CASSPLGTSGHEQYF. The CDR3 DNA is TGCGCCAGCAGCCCACTAGGAACGTCGGGACACGAGCAGTACTTC.

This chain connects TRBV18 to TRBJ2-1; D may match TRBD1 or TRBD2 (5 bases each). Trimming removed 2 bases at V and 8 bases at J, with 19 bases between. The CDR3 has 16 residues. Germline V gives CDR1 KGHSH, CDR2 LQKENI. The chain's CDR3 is CASSPRASGLGDEQFF. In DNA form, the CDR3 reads TGTGCCAGCTCACCAAGGGCTAGTGGCTTGGGGGATGAGCAGTTCTTC.

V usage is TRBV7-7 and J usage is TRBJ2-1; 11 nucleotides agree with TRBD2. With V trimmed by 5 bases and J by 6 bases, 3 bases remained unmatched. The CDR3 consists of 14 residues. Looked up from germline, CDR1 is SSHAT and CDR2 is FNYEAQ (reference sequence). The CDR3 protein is CASSPGTSGNEQFF. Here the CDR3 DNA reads TGTGCCAGCAGCCCCGGGACTAGCGGCAATGAGCAGTTCTTC.

The CDR3 coding sequence is TGTGCCAGCAGCGGAATCCCAGGGGTTCCCGCCAATGAGCAGTTCTTC. Its protein product is CASSGIPGVPANEQFF. This chain connects TRBV7-2 to TRBJ2-1, with D perhaps TRBD1 (6 bases). Germline-derived CDR1 and CDR2 are SGHTA and FQGNSA. The CDR3 spans 16 residues. Trimming cost V 5 bases and J 6 bases, with 20 bases left between them.

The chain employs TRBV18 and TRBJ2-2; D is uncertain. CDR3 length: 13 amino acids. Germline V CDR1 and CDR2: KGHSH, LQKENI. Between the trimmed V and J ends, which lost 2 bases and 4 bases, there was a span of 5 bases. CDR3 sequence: CASSPEVTGELFF. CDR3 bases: TGTGCCAGCTCACCAGAGGTCACCGGGGAGCTGTTTTTT.

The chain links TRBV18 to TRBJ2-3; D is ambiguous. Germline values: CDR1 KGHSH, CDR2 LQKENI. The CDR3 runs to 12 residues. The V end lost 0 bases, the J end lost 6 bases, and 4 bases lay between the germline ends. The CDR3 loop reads CASSPPDDTQYF. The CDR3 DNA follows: TGTGCCAGCTCACCACCTGATGATACGCAGTATTTT.

CDR3 DNA sequence: TGTGCCATCAGCTGGACAGCCGTCTCCTACGAGCAGTACTTC. This encodes CAISWTAVSYEQYF. This chain links TRBV10-3 with TRBJ2-7, with D maybe TRBD1 (6 bases). The germline CDR1 and CDR2 sequences are ENHRY and SYGVKD. The CDR3 totals 14 residues. The ends were cut back, 6 bases at V and 0 bases at J, with 12 bases in the middle.

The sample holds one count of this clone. The CDR3 loop is CASSGRGGQFANTGELFF. The CDR3 DNA sequence: TGTGCCAGCAGCGGACGGGGAGGGCAGTTCGCGAACACCGGGGAGCTGTTTTTT. This sequence joins TRBV7-2 and TRBJ2-2, with 7 bases that match TRBD2. The V segment lost 5 bases and the J segment 0 bases; nucleotides outside the gene matches: 12. From germline, CDR1 is SGHTA and CDR2 FQGNSA. The CDR3 has 18 residues.

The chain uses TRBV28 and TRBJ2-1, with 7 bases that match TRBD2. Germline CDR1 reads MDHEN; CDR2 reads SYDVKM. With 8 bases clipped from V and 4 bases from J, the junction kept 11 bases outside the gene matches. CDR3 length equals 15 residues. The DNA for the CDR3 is TGTGCCAGCTGTCCGGGCGGGGAGGGGTACAATGAGCAGTTCTTC. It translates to CASCPGGEGYNEQFF. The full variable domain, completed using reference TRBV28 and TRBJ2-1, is DVKVTQSSRYLVKRTGEKVFLECVQDMDHENMFWYRQDPGLGLRLIYFSYDVKMKEKGDIPEGYSVSREKKERFSLILESASTNQTSMYLCASCPGGEGYNEQFFGPGTRLTVL.

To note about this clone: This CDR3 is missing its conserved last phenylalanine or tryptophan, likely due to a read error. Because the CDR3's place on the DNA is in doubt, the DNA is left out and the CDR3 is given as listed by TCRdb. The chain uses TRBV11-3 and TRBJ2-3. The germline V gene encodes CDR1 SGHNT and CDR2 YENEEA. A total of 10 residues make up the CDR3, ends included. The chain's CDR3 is CASSSPGYKG.

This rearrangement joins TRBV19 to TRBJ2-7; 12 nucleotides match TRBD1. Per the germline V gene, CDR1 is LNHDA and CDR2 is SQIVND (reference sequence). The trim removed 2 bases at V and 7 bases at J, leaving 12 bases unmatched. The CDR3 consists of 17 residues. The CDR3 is CASSIILAGTGGFEQYF. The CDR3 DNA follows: TGTGCCAGTAGTATAATTTTGGCCGGGACAGGGGGCTTTGAGCAGTACTTC.

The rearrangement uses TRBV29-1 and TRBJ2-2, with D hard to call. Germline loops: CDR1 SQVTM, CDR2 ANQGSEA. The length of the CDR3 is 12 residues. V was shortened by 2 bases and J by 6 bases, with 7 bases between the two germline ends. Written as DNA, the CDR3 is TGCAGCGTTGAACTAGTTTCCGGGGAGCTGTTTTTT. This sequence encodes CSVELVSGELFF.

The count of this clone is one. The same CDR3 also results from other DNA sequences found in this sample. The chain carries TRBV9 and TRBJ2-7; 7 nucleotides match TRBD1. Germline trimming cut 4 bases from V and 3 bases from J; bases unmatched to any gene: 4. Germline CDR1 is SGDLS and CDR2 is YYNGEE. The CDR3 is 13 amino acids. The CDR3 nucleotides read TGTGCCAGCAGCCCCCGGGACAGCTACGAGCAGTACTTC. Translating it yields CASSPRDSYEQYF.

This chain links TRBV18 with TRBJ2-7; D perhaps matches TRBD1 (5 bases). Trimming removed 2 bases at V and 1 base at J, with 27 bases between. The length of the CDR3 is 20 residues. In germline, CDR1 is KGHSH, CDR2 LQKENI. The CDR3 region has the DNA TGTGCCAGCTCACCAACCATTCAGCGTGTGGGGCAACAAAAATCCTACGAGCAGTACTTC. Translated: CASSPTIQRVGQQKSYEQYF. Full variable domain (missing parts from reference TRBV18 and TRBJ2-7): NAGVMQNPRHLVRRRGQEARLRCSPMKGHSHVYWYRQLPEEGLKFMVYLQKENIIDESGMPKERFSAEFPKEGPSILRIQQVVRGDSAAYFCASSPTIQRVGQQKSYEQYFGPGTRLTVT.

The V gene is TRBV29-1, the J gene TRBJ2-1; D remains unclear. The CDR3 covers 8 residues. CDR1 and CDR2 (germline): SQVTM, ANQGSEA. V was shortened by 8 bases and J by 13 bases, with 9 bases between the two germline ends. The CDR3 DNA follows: TGCAGCCCAGGCGGTCAGTTCTTC. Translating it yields CSPGGQFF.

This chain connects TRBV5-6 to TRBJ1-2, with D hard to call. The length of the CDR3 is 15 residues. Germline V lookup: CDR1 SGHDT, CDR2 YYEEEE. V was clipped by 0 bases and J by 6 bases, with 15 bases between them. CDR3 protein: CASSLALETMDGYTF. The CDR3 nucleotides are TGTGCCAGCAGCTTGGCCTTGGAGACCATGGATGGCTACACCTTC. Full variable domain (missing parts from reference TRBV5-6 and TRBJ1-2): DAGVTQSPTHLIKTRGQQVTLRCSPKSGHDTVSWYQQALGQGPQFIFQYYEEEERQRGNFPDRFSGHQFPNYSSELNVNALLLGDSALYLCASSLALETMDGYTFGSGTRLTVV.

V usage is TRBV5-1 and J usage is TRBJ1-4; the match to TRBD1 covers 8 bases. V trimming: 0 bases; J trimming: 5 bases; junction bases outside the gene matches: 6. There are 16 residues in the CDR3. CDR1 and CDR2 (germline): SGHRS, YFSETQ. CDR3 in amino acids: CASSLGGQAKNEKLFF. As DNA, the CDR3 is TGCGCCAGCAGCTTGGGGGGACAGGCTAAAAATGAAAAACTGTTTTTT. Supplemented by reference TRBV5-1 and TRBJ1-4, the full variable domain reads KAGVTQTPRYLIKTRGQQVTLSCSPISGHRSVSWYQQTPGQGLQFLFEYFSETQRNKGNFPGRFSGRQFSNSRSEMNVSTLELGDSALYLCASSLGGQAKNEKLFFGSGTQLSVL.

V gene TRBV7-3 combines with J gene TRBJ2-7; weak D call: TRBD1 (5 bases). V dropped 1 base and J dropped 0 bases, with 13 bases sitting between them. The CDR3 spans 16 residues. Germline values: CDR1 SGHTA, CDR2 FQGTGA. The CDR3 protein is CASSLIRATGSYEQYF. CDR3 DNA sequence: TGTGCCAGCAGCTTAATAAGAGCCACAGGCTCCTACGAGCAGTACTTC.

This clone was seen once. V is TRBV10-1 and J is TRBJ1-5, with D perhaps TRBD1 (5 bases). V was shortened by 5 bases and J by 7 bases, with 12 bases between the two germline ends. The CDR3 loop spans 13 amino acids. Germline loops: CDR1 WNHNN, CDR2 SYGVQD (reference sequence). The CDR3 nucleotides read TGCGCCAGCAGTCCGCAGGGTTGGCAGCCCCAGCATTTT. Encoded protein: CASSPQGWQPQHF.

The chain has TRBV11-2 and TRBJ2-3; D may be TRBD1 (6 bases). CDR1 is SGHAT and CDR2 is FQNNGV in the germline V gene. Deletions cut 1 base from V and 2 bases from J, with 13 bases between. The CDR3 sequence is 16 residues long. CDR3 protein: CASSLGQDRVTDTQYF. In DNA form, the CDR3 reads TGTGCCAGCAGCTTAGGTCAGGACAGAGTCACAGATACGCAGTATTTT.

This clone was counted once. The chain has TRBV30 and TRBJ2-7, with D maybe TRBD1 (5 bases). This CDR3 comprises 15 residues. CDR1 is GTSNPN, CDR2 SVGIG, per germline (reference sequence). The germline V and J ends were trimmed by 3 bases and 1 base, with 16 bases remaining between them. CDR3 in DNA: TGTGCCTGGAGGGAAGATCCGACAGCGTCCTACGAGCAGTACTTC. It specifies CAWREDPTASYEQYF.

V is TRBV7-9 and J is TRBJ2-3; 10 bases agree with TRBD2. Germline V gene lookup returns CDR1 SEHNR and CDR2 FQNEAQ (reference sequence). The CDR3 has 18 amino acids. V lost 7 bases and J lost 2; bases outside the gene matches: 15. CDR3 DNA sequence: TGTGCCAGCACCCCCATGTCTAGCGGGAGTTGGTTCACAGATACGCAGTATTTT. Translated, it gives CASTPMSSGSWFTDTQYF.

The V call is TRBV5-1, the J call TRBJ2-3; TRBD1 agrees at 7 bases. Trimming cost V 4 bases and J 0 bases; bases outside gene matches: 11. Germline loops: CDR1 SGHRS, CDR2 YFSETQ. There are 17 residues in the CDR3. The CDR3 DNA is TGCGCCAGCAGCGCCCACCCGGGACAGTCTAGCACAGATACGCAGTATTTT. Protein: CASSAHPGQSSTDTQYF.

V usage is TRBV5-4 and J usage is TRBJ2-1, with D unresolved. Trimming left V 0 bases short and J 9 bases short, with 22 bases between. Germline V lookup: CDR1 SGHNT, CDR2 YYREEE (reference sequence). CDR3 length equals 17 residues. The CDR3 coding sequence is TGTGCCAGCAGCTTGGCCTCCCGCCGCCCATTCGGAGCTGAGCAGTTCTTC. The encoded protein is CASSLASRRPFGAEQFF. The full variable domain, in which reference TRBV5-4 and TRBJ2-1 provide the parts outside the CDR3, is ETGVTQSPTHLIKTRGQQVTLRCSSQSGHNTVSWYQQALGQGPQFIFQYYREEENGRGNFPPRFSGLQFPNYSSELNVNALELDDSALYLCASSLASRRPFGAEQFFGPGTRLTVL.

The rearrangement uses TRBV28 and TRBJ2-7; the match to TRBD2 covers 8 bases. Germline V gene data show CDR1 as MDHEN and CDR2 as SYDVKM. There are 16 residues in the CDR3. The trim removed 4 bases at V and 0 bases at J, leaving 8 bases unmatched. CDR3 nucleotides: TGTGCCAGCAGTTCTTTCGGGAGGGAGCCCTCCTACGAGCAGTACTTC. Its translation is CASSSFGREPSYEQYF. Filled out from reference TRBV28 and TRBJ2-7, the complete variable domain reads DVKVTQSSRYLVKRTGEKVFLECVQDMDHENMFWYRQDPGLGLRLIYFSYDVKMKEKGDIPEGYSVSREKKERFSLILESASTNQTSMYLCASSSFGREPSYEQYFGPGTRLTVT.